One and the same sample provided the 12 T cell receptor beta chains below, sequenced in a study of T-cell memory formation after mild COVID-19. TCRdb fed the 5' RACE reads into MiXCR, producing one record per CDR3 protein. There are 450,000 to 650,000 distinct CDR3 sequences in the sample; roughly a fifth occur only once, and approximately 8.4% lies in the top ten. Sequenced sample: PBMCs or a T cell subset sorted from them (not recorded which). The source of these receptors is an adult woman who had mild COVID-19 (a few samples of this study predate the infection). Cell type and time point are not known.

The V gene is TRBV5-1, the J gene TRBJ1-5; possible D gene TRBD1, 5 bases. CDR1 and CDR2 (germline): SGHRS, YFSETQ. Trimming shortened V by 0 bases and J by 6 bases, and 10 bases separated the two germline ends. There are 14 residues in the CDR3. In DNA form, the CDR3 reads TGCGCCAGCAGCTTGGGGGGTACAGGTCAGCCCCAGCATTTT. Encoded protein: CASSLGGTGQPQHF.

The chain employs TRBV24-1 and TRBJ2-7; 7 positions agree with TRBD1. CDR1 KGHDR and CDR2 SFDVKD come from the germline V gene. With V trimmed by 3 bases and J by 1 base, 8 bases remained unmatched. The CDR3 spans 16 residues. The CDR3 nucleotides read TGTGCCACCAGTGATCCACCCCGGACAGGTTCCTACGAGCAGTACTTC. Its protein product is CATSDPPRTGSYEQYF.

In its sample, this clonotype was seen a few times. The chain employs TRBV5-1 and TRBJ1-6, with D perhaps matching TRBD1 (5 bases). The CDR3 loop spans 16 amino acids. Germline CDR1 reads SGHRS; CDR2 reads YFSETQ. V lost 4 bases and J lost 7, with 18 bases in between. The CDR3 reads CASSPSGQGENSPLHF. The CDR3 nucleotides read TGCGCCAGCAGCCCTTCAGGGCAGGGTGAGAATTCACCCCTCCACTTT.

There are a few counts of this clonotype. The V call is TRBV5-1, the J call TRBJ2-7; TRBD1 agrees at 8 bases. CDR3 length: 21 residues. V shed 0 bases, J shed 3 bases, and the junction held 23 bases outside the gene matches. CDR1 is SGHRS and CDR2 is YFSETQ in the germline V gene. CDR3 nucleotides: TGCGCCAGCAGCTTGGGTACAGGGGGAGGTCGAAACGGACGGTTGCACTACGAGCAGTACTTC. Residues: CASSLGTGGGRNGRLHYEQYF.

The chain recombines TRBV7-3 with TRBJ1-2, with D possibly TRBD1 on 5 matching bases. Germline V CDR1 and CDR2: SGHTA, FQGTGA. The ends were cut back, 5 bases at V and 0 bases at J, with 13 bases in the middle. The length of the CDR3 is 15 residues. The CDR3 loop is CASSPRAGTNYGYTF. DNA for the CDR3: TGTGCCAGCAGCCCGCGGGCAGGGACTAACTATGGCTACACCTTC.

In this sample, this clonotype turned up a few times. Written as DNA, the CDR3 is TGTGCCAGCAGTTACGGCGCAGACACTGAAGCTTTCTTT. This translates into CASSYGADTEAFF. The chain joins TRBV6-5 to TRBJ1-1, with D unclear. The V gene lost 2 bases and the J gene lost 3 bases, with 7 bases spanning the gap. The CDR3 extends over 13 amino acids. Germline lookup yields CDR1 MNHEY and CDR2 SVGAGI.

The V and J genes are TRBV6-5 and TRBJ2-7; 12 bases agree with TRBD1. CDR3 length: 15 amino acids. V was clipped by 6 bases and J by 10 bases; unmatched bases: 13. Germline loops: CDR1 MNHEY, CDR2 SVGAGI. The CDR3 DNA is TGTGCCAGCAGCCGCGAGGGACAGGGGGCCCGCCGACAGTACTTC. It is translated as CASSREGQGARRQYF.

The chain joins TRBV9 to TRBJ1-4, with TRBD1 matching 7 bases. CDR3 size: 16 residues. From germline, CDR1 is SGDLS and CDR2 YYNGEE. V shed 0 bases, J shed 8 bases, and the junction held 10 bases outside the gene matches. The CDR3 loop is CASSVVPNRGREKLFF. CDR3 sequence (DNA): TGTGCCAGCAGCGTAGTCCCAAACAGGGGACGGGAAAAACTGTTTTTT.

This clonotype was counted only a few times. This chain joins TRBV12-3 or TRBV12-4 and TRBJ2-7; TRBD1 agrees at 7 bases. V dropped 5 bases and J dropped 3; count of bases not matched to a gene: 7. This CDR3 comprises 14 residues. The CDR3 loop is CASSPERTGYEQYF. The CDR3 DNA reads TGTGCCAGCAGTCCTGAAAGGACAGGCTACGAGCAGTACTTC.

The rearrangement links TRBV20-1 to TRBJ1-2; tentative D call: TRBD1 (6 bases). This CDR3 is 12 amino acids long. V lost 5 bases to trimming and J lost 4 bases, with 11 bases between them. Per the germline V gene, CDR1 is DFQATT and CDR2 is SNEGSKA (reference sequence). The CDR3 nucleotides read TGCAGTGCTGCCGGGACACCCTATGGCTACACCTTC. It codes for CSAAGTPYGYTF.

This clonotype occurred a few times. The CDR3 is CASSLSGETGETQYF. For the CDR3, the DNA is TGTGCCAGCAGCTTATCCGGGGAGACGGGGGAGACCCAGTACTTC. The rearrangement joins TRBV5-5 to TRBJ2-5, with D possibly being TRBD2 (5 bases). This CDR3 has 15 residues. CDR1 is SGHKS and CDR2 is YYEKEE in the germline V gene (reference sequence). V lost 2 bases and J lost 5, with 16 bases in between.

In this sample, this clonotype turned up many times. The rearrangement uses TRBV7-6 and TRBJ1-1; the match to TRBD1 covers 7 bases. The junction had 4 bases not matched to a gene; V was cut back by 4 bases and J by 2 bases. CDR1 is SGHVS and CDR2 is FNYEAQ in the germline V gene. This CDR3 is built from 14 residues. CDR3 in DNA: TGTGCCAGCAGCTCTGGACAGGTCAACACTGAAGCTTTCTTT. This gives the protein CASSSGQVNTEAFF.